Sequencing of this T cell receptor (beta chain) was carried out in a study of read filtering for tumor transcriptome and immune sequencing. This clonotype was counted ten times or more. The library was built from about 400 ng RNA with molecular barcoded adaptors for alpha/delta and beta/gamma chains. Via MiXCR, TCRdb re-called the reads, giving one row per CDR3 protein. Of over 35,000 distinct CDR3 sequences in the sample, under 15% were seen once. Germline V gene data show CDR1 as LGHNA and CDR2 as YNFKEQ. Trimming left V 1 base short and J 11 bases short, with 18 bases between. The CDR3 has 15 residues.

The clonotype comes from a donor aged 40 or over with multiple myeloma. This sequence joins TRBV4-2 and TRBJ2-1; D gene unclear. The sequenced material came from a population of CD138-negative cells sorted from bone marrow. CDR3 in amino acids: CASSQAPLAGGQQFF. Written as DNA, the CDR3 is TGTGCCAGCAGCCAAGCCCCCCTGGCCGGTGGTCAGCAGTTCTTC.